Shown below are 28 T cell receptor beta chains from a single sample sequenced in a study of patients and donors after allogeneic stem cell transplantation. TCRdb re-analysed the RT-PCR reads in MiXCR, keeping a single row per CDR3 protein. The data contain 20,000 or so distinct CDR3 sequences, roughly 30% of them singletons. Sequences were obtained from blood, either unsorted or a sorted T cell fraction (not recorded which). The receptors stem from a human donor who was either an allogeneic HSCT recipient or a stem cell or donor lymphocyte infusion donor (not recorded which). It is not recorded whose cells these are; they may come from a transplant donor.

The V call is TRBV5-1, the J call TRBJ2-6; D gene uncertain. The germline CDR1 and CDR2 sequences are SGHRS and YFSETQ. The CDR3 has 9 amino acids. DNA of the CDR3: TGCGTCAGGGCCAACGTCCTGACTTTC. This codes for CVRANVLTF. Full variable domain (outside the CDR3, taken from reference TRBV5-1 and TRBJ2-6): KAGVTQTPRYLIKTRGQQVTLSCSPISGHRSVSWYQQTPGQGLQFLFEYFSETQRNKGNFPGRFSGRQFSNSRSEMNVSTLELGDSALYLCVRANVLTFGAGSRLTVL.

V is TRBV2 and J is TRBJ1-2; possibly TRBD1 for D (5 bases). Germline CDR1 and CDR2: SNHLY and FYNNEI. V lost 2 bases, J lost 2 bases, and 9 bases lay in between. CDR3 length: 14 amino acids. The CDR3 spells CASSETGVNYGYTF. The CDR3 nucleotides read TGTGCCAGCAGTGAAACAGGAGTCAACTATGGCTACACCTTC.

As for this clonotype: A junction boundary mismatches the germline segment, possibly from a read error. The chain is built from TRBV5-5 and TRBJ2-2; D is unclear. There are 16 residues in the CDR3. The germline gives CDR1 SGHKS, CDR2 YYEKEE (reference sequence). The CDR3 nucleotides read TGTGCCAGCAACTTGCGGCCAGGCAGGAACACCGGGGAGCTGTTTTTT. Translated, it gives CASNLRPGRNTGELFF.

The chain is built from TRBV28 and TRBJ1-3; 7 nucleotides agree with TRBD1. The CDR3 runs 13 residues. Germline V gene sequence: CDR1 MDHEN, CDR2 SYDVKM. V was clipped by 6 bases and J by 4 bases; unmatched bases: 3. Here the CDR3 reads CASRPDRGNTIYF. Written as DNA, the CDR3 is TGTGCCAGCAGACCGGACAGGGGAAACACCATATATTTT.

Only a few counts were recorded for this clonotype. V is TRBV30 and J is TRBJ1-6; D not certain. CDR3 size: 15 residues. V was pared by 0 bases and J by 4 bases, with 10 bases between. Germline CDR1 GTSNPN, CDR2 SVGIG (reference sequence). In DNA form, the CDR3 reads TGTGCCTGGAGTGTACTCGAACTGTATAATTCACCCCTCCACTTT. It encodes CAWSVLELYNSPLHF.

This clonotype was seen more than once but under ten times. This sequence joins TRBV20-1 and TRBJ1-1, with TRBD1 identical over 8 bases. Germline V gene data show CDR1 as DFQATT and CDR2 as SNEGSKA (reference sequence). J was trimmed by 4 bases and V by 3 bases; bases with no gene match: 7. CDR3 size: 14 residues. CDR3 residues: CSASRQGRGTEAFF. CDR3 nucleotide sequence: TGCAGTGCTAGCCGACAGGGGCGCGGCACTGAAGCTTTCTTT.

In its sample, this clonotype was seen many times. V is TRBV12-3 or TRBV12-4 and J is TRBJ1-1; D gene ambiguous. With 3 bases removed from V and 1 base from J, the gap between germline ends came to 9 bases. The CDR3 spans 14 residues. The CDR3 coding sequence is TGTGCCAGCAGTTTCCTGAGGCCGAACACTGAAGCTTTCTTT. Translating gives CASSFLRPNTEAFF.

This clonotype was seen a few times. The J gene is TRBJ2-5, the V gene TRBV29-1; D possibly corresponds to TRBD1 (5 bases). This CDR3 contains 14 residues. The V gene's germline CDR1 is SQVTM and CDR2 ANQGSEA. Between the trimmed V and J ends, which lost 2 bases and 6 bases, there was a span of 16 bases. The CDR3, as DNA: TGCAGCGTTGAACCCCCGCAGGGCATTAAGACCCAGTACTTC. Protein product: CSVEPPQGIKTQYF.

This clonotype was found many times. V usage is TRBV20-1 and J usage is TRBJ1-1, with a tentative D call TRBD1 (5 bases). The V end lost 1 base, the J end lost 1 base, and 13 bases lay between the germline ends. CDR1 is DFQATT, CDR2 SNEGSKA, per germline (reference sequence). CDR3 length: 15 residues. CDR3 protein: CSARGRAGTNTEAFF. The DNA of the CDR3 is TGCAGTGCTAGAGGGCGGGCAGGGACGAACACTGAAGCTTTCTTT.

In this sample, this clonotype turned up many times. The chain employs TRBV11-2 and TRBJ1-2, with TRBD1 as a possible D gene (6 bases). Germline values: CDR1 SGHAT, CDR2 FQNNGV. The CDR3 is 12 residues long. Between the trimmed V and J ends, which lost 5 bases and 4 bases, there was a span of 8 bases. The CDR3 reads CASSRTVYGYTF. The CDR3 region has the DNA TGTGCCAGCAGCCGGACAGTCTATGGCTACACCTTC.

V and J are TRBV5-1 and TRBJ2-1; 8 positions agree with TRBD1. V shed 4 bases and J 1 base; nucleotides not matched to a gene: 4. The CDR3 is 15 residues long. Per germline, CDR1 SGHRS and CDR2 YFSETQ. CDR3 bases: TGCGCCAGCAGCGCCGGGACAGGATCCTACAATGAGCAGTTCTTC. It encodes CASSAGTGSYNEQFF.

The CDR3 reads CASSSPYNSPLHF. CDR3 sequence (DNA): TGTGCCAGCAGTAGCCCCTATAATTCACCCCTCCACTTT. V usage is TRBV6-5 and J usage is TRBJ1-6, with D unresolved. There are 13 residues in the CDR3. The V end was cut by 5 bases, the J end by 2 bases, with 4 bases between. Germline values: CDR1 MNHEY, CDR2 SVGAGI.

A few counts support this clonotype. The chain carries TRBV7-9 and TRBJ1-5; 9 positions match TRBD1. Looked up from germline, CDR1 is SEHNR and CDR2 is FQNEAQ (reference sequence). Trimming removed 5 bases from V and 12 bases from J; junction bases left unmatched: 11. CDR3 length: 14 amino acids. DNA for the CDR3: TGTGCCAGCAGCCAGGGACAGGGCTCTATGCGCCAGCATTTT. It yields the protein CASSQGQGSMRQHF.

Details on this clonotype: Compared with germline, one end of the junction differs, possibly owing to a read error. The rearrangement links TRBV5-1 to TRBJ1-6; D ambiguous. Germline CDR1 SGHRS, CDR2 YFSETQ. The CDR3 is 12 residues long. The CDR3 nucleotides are TGCTCCAGCAGAACCGGCAATTCACCCCTCCACTTT. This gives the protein CSSRTGNSPLHF.

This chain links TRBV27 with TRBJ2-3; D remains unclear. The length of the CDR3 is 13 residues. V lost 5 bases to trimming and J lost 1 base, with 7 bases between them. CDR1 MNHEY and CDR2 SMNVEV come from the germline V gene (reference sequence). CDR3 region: CASSKLGTDTQYF. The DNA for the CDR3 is TGTGCCAGCAGTAAGTTGGGCACAGATACGCAGTATTTT.

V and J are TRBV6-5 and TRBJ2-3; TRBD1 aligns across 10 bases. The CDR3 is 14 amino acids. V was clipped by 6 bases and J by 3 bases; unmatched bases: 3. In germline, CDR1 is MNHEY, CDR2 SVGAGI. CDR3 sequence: CASRGQGRTDTQYF. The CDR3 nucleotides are TGTGCCAGCAGGGGACAGGGGCGGACAGATACGCAGTATTTT.

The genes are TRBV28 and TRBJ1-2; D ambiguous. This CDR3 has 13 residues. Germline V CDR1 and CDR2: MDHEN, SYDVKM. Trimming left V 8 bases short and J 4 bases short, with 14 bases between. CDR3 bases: TGTGCCAGCGGAACAGTCTCCTCCTATGGCTACACCTTC. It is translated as CASGTVSSYGYTF.

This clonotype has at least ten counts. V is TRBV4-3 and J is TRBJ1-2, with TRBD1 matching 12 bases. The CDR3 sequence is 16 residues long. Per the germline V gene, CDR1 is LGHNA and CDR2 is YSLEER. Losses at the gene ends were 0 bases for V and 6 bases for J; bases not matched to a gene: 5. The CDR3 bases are TGCGCCAGCAGCCAAGAAGGGACAGGGGGCGCGAATGGCTACACCTTC. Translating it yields CASSQEGTGGANGYTF.

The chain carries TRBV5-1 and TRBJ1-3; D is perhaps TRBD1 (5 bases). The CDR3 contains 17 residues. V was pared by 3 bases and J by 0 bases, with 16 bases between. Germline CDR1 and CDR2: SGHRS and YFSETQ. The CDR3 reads CASSSDETASSGNTIYF. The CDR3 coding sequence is TGCGCCAGCAGCTCGGACGAGACAGCGAGCTCTGGAAACACCATATATTTT.

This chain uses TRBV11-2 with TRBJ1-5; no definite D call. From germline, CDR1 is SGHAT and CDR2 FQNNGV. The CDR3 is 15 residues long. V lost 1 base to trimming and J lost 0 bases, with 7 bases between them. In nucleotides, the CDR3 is TGTGCCAGCAGCTTAGGAAGGATTAGCAATCAGCCCCAGCATTTT. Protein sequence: CASSLGRISNQPQHF.

The CDR3 nucleotides are TGTGCCAGCACCACGGGGGGGCCGGACTCTGGAAACACCATATATTTT. Protein: CASTTGGPDSGNTIYF. The chain has TRBV6-5 and TRBJ1-3; TRBD1 might be the D (6 bases). Germline CDR1 and CDR2: MNHEY and SVGAGI. The CDR3 covers 16 residues. The ends were cut back, 7 bases at V and 0 bases at J, with 16 bases in the middle.

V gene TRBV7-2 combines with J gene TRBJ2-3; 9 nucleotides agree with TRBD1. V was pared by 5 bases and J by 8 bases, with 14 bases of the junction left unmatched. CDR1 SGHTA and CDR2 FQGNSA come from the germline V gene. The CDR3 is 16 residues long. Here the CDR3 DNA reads TGTGCCAGCAGCCTGGGAAGAGACAGGGGGAGAGGTACGCAGTATTTT. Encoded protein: CASSLGRDRGRGTQYF.

This CDR3 reads CASTIADNRSEAFF. In DNA, the CDR3 is TGTGCCAGCACCATCGCGGACAATCGCTCTGAAGCTTTCTTT. V and J are TRBV28 and TRBJ1-1, with a possible D match to TRBD1 (5 bases). CDR1 and CDR2 (germline): MDHEN, SYDVKM. This CDR3 region has 14 residues. The V and J ends lost 7 bases and 6 bases respectively, with 18 bases between them.

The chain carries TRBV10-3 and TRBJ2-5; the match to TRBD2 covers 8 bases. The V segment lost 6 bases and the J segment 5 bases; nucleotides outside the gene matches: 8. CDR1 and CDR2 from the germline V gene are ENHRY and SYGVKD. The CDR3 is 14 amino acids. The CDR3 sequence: CAIRVSGVPETQYF. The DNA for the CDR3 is TGTGCCATCAGGGTTAGCGGGGTACCCGAGACCCAGTACTTC.

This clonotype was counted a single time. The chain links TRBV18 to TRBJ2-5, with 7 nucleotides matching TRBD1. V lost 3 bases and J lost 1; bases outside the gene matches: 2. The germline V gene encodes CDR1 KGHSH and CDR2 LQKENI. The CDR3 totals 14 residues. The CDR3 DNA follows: TGTGCCAGCTCACCGACAGGGTTCCAAGAGACCCAGTACTTC. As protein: CASSPTGFQETQYF.

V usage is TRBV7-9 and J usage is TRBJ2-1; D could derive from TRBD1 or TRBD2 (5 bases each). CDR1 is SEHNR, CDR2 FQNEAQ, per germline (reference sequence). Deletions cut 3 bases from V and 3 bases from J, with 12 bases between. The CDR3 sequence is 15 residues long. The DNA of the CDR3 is TGTGCCAGCAGCTTCGGGGCGCTTTACTACAATGAGCAGTTCTTC. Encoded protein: CASSFGALYYNEQFF.

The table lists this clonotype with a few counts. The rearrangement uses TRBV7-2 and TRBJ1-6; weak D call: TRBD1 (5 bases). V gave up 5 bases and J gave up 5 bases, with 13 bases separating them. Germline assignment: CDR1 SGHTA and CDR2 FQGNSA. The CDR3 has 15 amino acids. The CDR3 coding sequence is TGTGCCAGCAGCCGGGGGACGGTAAATAATTCACCCCTCCACTTT. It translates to CASSRGTVNNSPLHF.

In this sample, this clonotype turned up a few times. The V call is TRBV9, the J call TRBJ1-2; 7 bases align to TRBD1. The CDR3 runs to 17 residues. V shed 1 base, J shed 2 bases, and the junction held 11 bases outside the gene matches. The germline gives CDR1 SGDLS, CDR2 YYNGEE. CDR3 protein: CASSVSLLPGQNYGYTF. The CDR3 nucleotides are TGTGCCAGCAGCGTATCCCTTTTACCGGGACAGAACTATGGCTACACCTTC.